This T cell receptor beta chain was captured in a study of CD8+ T cells in alopecia areata. Study in general: Tofacitinib administration persisted for 6 to 18 months, succeeded by 6 months off drug.

Study-wide findings and caveats: Mouse data revealed clearer TCR sharing than patient data did, a gap possibly tied to HLA. In scalp, tofacitinib significantly decreased clonality and expanded CD8+ clones among the top 100.

For this clone: Its target is not known.

Treatment in this sample: oral pan-JAK inhibitor, 5-10 mg twice daily. Investigators isolated RNA and reverse transcribed it into cDNA to act as the sequencing template. Clones were read by immunoSEQ multiplex PCR, and TCRdb kept only the in-frame ones, dropping some. The data show 80,000 or so clones, approximately 70% seen once. J lost 12 bases, V lost 5 bases, and 9 bases had no gene match. Germline V gene sequence: CDR1 MNHEY, CDR2 SVGAGI. The CDR3 covers 14 residues. The sequence derives from a human donor with alopecia areata. Source: CD8+ T cells sorted from blood, taken at week 24, from a patient treated with tofacitinib. V gene TRBV6-5 combines with J gene TRBJ2-5, with 13 bases that match TRBD2. The CDR3 reads CASSPRTSGGFEYF. The CDR3 bases are TGTGCCAGCAGTCCCCGGACTAGCGGGGGCTTCGAGTACTTC.